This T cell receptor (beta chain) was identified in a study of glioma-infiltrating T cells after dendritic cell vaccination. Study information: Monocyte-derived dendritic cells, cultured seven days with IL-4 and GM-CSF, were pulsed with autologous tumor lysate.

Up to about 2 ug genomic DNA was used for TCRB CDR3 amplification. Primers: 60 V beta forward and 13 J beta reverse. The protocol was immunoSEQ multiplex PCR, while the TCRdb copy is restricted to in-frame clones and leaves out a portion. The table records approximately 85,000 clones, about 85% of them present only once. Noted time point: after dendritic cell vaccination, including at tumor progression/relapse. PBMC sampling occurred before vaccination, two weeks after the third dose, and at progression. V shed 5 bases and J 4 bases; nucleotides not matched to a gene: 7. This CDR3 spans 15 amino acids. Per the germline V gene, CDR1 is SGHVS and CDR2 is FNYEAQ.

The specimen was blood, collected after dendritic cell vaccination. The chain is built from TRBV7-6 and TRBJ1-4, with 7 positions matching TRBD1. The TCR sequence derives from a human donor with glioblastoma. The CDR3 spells CASSVEQGFNEKLFF. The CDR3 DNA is TGTGCCAGCAGCGTAGAACAGGGGTTTAATGAAAAACTGTTTTTT. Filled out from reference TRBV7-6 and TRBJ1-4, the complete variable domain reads GAGVSQSPRYKVTKRGQDVALRCDPISGHVSLYWYRQALGQGPEFLTYFNYEAQQDKSGLPNDRFSAERPEGSISTLTIQRTEQRDSAMYRCASSVEQGFNEKLFFGSGTQLSVL.